This TCR beta chain derives from a study of blood T cell repertoires in COVID-19. Data came from immunoSEQ multiplex PCR; TCRdb stores just in-frame clones and leaves some out. Of approximately 220,000 clones in the sample, roughly 80% are singletons; the top ten hold roughly 4.8%. In this sample, this clone turned up a few times. The CDR3 sequence is 11 residues long. Trimming removed 6 bases at V and 7 bases at J, with 8 bases between. Participants were aged roughly 18 to 90 years from around 25 US areas. Within 2 weeks before study entry, exposed participants met a COVID-19 case. The chain carries TRBV12-3 or TRBV12-4 and TRBJ2-3, with D perhaps matching TRBD2 (5 bases). Sequenced material: PBMCs or T cells enriched from blood (not recorded which). This sequence was found in a woman between 50 and 59 years old who had been exposed to COVID-19. The CDR3 DNA reads TGTGCCAGCAGGACGGGGAATACGCAGTATTTT. Encoded protein: CASRTGNTQYF.